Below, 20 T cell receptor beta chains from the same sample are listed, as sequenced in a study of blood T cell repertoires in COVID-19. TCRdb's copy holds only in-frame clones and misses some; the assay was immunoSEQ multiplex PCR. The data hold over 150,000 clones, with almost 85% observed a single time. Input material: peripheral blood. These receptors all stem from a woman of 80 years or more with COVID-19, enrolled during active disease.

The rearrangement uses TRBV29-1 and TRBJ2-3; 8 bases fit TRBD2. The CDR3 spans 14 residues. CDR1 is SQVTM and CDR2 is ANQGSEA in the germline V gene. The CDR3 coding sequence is TGCAGTTCCACGGGGCGGGGGGGCACAGATACGCAGTATTTT. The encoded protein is CSSTGRGGTDTQYF.

The CDR3 DNA is TGCGCCAGCAGTGAAAACAAATACAGGCCTCGGGAGCAGTACTTC. Residues: CASSENKYRPREQYF. V usage is TRBV10-1 and J usage is TRBJ2-7; D is possibly TRBD1 (5 bases). The CDR3 has 15 amino acids. V was cut by 3 bases and J by 7 bases, with 19 bases left in between. Germline loops: CDR1 WNHNN, CDR2 SYGVQD (reference sequence).

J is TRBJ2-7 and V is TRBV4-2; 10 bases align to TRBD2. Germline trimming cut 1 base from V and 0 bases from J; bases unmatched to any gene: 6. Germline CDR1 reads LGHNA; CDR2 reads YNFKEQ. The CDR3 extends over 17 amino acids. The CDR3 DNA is TGTGCCAGCAGCCAAGGTCGGAGCGGGAGGGCCTCCTACGAGCAGTACTTC. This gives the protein CASSQGRSGRASYEQYF.

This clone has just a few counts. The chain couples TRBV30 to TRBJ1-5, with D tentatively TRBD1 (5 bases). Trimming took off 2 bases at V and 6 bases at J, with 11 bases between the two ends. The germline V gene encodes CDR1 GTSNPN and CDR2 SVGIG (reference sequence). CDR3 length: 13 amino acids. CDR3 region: CAWSSGLVQPQHF. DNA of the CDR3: TGTGCCTGGAGTTCAGGGTTGGTTCAGCCCCAGCATTTT.

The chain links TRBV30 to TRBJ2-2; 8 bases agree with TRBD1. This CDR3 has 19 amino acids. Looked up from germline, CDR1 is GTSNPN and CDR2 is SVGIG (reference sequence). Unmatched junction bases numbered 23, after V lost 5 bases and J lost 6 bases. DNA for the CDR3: TGTGCCTGGGATTTTGGTCAGAACAGGGGGGCTAGACGGGCCGGGGAGCTGTTTTTT. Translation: CAWDFGQNRGARRAGELFF.

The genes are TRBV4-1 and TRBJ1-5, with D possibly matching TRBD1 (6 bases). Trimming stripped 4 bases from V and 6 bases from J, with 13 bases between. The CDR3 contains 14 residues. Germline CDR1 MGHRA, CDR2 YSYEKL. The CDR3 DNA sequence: TGCGCCAGCAGCCGGTACAGGGAGCCTCAGCCCCAGCATTTT. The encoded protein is CASSRYREPQPQHF.

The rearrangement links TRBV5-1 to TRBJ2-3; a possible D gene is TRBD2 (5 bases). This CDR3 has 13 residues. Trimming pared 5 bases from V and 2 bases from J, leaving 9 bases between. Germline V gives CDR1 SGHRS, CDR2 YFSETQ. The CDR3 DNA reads TGCGCCAGCAGACGTCGGGACACAGATACGCAGTATTTT. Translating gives CASRRRDTDTQYF. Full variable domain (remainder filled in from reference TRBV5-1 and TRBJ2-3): KAGVTQTPRYLIKTRGQQVTLSCSPISGHRSVSWYQQTPGQGLQFLFEYFSETQRNKGNFPGRFSGRQFSNSRSEMNVSTLELGDSALYLCASRRRDTDTQYFGPGTRLTVL.

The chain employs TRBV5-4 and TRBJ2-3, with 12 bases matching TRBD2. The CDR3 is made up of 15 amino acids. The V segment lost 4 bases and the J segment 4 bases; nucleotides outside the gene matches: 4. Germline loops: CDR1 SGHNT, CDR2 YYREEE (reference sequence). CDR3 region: CASSTRTSGADTQYF. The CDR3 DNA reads TGTGCCAGCAGCACCCGGACTAGCGGGGCAGATACGCAGTATTTT.

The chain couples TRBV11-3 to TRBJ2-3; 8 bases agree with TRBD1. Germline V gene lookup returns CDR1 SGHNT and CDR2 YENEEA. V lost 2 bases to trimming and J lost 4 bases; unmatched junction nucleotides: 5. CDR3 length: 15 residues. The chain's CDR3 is CASSLTGGFADTQYF. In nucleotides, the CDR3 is TGTGCCAGCAGCTTAACAGGGGGGTTCGCAGATACGCAGTATTTT.

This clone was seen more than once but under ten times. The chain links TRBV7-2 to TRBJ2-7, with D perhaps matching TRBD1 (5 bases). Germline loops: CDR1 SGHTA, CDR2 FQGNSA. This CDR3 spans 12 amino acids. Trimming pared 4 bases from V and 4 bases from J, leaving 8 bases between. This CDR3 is CASSSQGYEQYF. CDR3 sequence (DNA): TGTGCCAGCAGCTCTCAGGGTTACGAGCAGTACTTC.

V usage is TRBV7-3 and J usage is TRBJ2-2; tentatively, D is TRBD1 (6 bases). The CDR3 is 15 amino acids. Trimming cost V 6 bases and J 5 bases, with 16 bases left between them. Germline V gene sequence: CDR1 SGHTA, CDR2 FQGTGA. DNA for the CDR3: TGTGCCAGCAGACCTGGACAGTCAAGAACCGGGGAGCTGTTTTTT. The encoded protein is CASRPGQSRTGELFF.

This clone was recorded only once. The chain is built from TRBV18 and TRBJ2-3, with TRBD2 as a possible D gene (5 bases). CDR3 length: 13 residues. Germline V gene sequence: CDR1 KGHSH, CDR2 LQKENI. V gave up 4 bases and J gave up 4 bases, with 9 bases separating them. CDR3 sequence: CASSLPGADTQYF. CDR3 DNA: TGTGCCAGCTCACTCCCCGGGGCAGATACGCAGTATTTT.

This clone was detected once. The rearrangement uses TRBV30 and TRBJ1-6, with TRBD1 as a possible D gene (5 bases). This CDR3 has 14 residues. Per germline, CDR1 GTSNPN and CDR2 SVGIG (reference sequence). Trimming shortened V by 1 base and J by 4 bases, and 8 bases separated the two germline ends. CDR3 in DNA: TGTGCCTGGAGTGGGACATATTATAATTCACCCCTCCACTTT. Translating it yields CAWSGTYYNSPLHF.

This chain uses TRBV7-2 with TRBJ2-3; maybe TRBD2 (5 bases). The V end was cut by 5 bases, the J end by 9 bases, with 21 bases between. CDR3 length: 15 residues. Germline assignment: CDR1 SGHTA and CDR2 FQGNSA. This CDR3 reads CASSPPNSRTGTQYF. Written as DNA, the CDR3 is TGTGCCAGCAGCCCACCAAACTCGCGAACGGGGACGCAGTATTTT.

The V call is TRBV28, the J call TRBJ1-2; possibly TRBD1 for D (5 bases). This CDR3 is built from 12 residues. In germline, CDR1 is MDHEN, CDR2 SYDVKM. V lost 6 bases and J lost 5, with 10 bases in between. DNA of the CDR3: TGTGCCAGCAGCCTAGGGGCGTATGGCTACACCTTC. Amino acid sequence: CASSLGAYGYTF.

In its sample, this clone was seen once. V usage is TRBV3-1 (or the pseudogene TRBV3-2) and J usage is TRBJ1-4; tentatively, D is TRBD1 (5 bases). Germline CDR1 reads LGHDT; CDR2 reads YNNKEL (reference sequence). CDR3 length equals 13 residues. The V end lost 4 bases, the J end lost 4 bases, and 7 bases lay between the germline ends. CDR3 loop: CASSLRGNEKLFF. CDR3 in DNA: TGTGCCAGCAGCCTAAGGGGTAATGAAAAACTGTTTTTT.

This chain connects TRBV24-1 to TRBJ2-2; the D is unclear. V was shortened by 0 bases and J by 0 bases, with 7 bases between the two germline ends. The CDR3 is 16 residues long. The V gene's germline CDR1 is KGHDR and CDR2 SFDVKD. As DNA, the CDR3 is TGTGCCACCAGTGATTTGGTGTCAGCGAACACCGGGGAGCTGTTTTTT. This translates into CATSDLVSANTGELFF.

The CDR3 coding sequence is TGTGCCAGCAGTGTTCGCCGCGGGGCCGGCACAGATACGCAGTATTTT. Translating gives CASSVRRGAGTDTQYF. The rearrangement joins TRBV25-1 to TRBJ2-3, with D perhaps TRBD2 (6 bases). This CDR3 has 16 residues. Germline V gene data show CDR1 as MGHDK and CDR2 as SYGVNS. Deletions cut 4 bases from V and 1 base from J, with 15 bases between. Supplemented by reference TRBV25-1 and TRBJ2-3, the full variable domain reads EADIYQTPRYLVIGTGKKITLECSQTMGHDKMYWYQQDPGMELHLIHYSYGVNSTEKGDLSSESTVSRIRTEHFPLTLESARPSHTSQYLCASSVRRGAGTDTQYFGPGTRLTVL.

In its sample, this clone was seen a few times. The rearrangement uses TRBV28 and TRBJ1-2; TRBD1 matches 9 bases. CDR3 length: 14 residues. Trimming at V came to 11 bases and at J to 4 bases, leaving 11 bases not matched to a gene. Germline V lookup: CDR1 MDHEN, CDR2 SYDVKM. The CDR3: CAASVRDRAYGYTF. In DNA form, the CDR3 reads TGTGCCGCATCAGTGAGGGACAGGGCCTATGGCTACACCTTC.

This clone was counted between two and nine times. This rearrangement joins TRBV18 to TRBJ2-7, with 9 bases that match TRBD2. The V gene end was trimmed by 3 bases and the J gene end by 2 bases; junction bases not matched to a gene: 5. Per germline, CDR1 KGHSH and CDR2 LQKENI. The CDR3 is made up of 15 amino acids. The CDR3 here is CASSPLAGSTYEQYF. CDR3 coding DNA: TGTGCCAGCTCACCGCTAGCGGGGAGTACCTACGAGCAGTACTTC.